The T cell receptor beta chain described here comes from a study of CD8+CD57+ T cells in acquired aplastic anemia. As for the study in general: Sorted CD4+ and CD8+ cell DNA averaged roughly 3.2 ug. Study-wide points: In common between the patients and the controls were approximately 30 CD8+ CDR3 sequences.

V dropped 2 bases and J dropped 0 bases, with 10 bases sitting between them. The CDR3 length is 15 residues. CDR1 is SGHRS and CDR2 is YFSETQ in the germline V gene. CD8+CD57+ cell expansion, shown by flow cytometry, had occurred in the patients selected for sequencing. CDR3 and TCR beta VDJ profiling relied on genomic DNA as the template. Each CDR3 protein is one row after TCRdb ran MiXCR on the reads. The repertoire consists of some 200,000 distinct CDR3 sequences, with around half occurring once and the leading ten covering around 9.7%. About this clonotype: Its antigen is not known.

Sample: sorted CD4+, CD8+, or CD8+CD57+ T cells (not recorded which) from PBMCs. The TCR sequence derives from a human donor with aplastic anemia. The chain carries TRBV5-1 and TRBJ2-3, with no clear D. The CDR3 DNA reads TGCGCCAGCAGCTTTGGTCGGTCTAGCACAGATACGCAGTATTTT. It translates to CASSFGRSSTDTQYF.